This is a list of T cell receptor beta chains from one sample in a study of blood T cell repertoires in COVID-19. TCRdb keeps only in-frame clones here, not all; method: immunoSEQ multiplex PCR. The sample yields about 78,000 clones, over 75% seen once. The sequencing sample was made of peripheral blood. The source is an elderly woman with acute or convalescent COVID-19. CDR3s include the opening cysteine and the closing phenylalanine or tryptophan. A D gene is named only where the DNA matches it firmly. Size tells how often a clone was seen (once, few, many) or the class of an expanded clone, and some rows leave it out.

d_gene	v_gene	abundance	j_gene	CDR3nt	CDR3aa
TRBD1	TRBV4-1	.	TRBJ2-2	TGCGCCAGCAGCCAAAGACAGGGAGTTACGAACACCGGGGAGCTGTTTTTT	CASSQRQGVTNTGELFF
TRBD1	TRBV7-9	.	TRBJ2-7	TGTGCCAGCAGCCGCCTTGGACAGGGATCCTACGAGCAGTACTTC	CASSRLGQGSYEQYF
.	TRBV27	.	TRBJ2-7	TGTGCCAGCGACTTGCATCCGAAATCTCCGGGACTCGTCATCTACGAGCAGTACTTC	CASDLHPKSPGLVIYEQYF
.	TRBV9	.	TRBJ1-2	TGTGCCAGCAGCGTAGACAGTAACTATGGCTACACCTTC	CASSVDSNYGYTF
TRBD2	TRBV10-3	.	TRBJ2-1	TGTGCCATCAGTGTGCGGGAGTCGGGTTCGGTTAACAATGAGCAGTTCTTC	CAISVRESGSVNNEQFF
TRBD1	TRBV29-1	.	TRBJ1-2	TGCAGCGTTGGAGGGGGCGCGCGCTATGGCTACACCTTC	CSVGGGARYGYTF
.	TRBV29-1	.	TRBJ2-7	TGCAGCGTTGCTTGGGACACCTACGAGCAGTACTTC	CSVAWDTYEQYF
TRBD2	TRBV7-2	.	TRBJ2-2	TGTGCCAGCAGCTTAGAGGCTAGCGGGGGAACGAACACCGGGGAGCTGTTTTTT	CASSLEASGGTNTGELFF
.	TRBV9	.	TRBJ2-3	TGTGCCAGCAGCGCCCTCACGAGTGCGGATACGCAGTATTTT	CASSALTSADTQYF
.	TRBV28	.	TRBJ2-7	TGTGCCAGCAGTTTTTCTCCCAGGGGCTCCTACGAGCAGTACTTC	CASSFSPRGSYEQYF
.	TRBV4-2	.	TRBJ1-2	TGTGCCAGCAGCGCGTCGGAGGGCAGCGGGATTGGCTACACCTTC	CASSASEGSGIGYTF
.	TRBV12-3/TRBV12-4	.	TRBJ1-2	TGTGCCAGCAGTTTGGGTGCGGCCTATGGCTACACCTTC	CASSLGAAYGYTF
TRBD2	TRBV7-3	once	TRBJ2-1	TGTGCCAGCAGCTCTAGCGGGAGGGGCGATGAGCAGTTCTTC	CASSSSGRGDEQFF
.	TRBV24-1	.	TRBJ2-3	TGTGCCACCTCTACCGGGGGCGGGAGAGGGGATACGCAGTATTTT	CATSTGGGRGDTQYF
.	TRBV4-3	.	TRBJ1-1	TGCGCCAGCAGCCAAGAAGGGCGGGCAATAGGCACTGAAGCTTTCTTT	CASSQEGRAIGTEAFF
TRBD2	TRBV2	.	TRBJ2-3	TGTGCCAGCAGTGATCCCCTCCGACTAGCGGGGGGGCTTAGCACAGATACGCAGTATTTT	CASSDPLRLAGGLSTDTQYF
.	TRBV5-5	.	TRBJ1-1	TGTGCCAGCACCATCTCCGGGTCCATGAACACTGAAGCTTTCTTT	CASTISGSMNTEAFF
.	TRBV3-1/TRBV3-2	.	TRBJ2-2	TGTGCCAGCAGCCAGGCAGGGAGGCTCACCGGGGAGCTGTTTTTT	CASSQAGRLTGELFF
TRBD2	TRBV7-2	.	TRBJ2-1	TGTGCCAGCAGCTTAGCGGGGGGGGTCTACAATGAGCAGTTCTTC	CASSLAGGVYNEQFF
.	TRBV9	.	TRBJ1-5	TGTGCCAGCAGCGTAGCGGGGTTCGTCGGGCAGCCCCAGCATTTT	CASSVAGFVGQPQHF
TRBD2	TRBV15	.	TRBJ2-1	TGTGCCACCAGCAGGACTAGCGGAGTATACAATGAGCAGTTCTTC	CATSRTSGVYNEQFF
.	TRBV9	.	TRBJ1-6	TGTGCCAGCAGCGCTAACACAGGGTACGGAAATTCACCCCTCCACTTT	CASSANTGYGNSPLHF
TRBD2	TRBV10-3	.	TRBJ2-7	TGTGCCATCAGTCGGGGGGAATACGAGCAGTACTTC	CAISRGEYEQYF
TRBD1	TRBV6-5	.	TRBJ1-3	TGTGCCAGCACCCCGGACAGGGTGCCGGGAAACACCATATATTTT	CASTPDRVPGNTIYF
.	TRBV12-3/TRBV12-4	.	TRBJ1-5	TGTGCCAGCAGTTACGAGGGTAGGCAGCCCCAGCATTTT	CASSYEGRQPQHF
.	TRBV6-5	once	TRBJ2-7	TGTGCCGCCACCTCGGACTTAACCTACGAGCAGTACTTC	CAATSDLTYEQYF
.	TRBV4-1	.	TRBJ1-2	TGCGCCAGCAGCTTATCGGGGGAATACGGCTACACCTTC	CASSLSGEYGYTF
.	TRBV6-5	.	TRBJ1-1	TGTGCCAGCAGTACGGGGACTGAAGCTTTCTTT	CASSTGTEAFF
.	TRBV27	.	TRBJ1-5	TGTGCCAGCAGTTTTTCAACCAACGGGAATCAGCCCCAGCATTTT	CASSFSTNGNQPQHF
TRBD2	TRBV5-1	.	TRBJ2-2	TGCGCCAGCAGTCCTAGCGGGGGAGTCGGGGAGCTGTTTTTT	CASSPSGGVGELFF
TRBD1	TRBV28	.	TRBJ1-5	TGTGCCACCGCGAGTGCAGGGGGATTCAGCAATCAGCCCCAGCATTTT	CATASAGGFSNQPQHF
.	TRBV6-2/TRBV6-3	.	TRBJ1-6	TGTGCCAGCAGTTACTCCCGGGACACACTCTTCCACTTT	CASSYSRDTLFHF
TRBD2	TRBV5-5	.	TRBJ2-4	TGTGCCAGCAGCCCCATAGCGGGGTTTAAAAACATTCAGTACTTC	CASSPIAGFKNIQYF
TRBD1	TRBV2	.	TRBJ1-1	TGTGCCAGCAGTGTACAGGGGCACGCTGAAGCTTTCTTT	CASSVQGHAEAFF
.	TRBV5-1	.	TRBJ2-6	TGCGCCAGCAGCTTGGCCGGGACATTGAGCTCTGGGGCCAACGTCCTGACTTTC	CASSLAGTLSSGANVLTF
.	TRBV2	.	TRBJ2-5	TGTGCCAGCAGTGAGCTGGTCAGGGAAGAGACCCAGTACTTC	CASSELVREETQYF
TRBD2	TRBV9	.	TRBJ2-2	TGTGCCAGCAGCCAACGAACTAGCGGGGGGAGTGACGGGGAGCTGTTTTTT	CASSQRTSGGSDGELFF
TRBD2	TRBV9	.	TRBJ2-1	TGTGCCAGCAGCGTAGAAGCTCGGCTAGCGGGAGGTCTTGAGCAGTTCTTC	CASSVEARLAGGLEQFF
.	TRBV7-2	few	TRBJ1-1	TGTGCCAGCAGCTACCAGGGAGGGGGAAACACTGAAGCTTTCTTT	CASSYQGGGNTEAFF
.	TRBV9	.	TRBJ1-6	TGTGCCAGCAGCGTAGCTACGTCGTTTTCTTCACCCCTCCACTTT	CASSVATSFSSPLHF
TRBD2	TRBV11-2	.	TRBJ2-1	TGTGCCAGCAGCTTAGAAAGAGGGAGGGTACACAATGAGCAGTTCTTC	CASSLERGRVHNEQFF